This TCR beta chain was identified during a study of monozygotic twins with inflammatory bowel disease. Study outcomes and limitations: Repertoire similarity did not differ between concordant and discordant twins, possibly owing to limited power. It was not supported that a single strong signal or clonotype was associated with IBD.

About this clonotype itself: Its antigen is unknown.

UMIs bearing a 6-nucleotide sample barcode were added through template switching. TCRdb reworked the 5' RACE reads into one entry per CDR3 protein, no DNA. This sample's clone table lists 200,000 to 250,000 distinct CDR3 sequences. The CDR3 totals 14 residues. Germline CDR1 reads MNHEY; CDR2 reads SVGAGI. The sequence was collected from a human donor with ulcerative colitis or Crohn's disease, or a healthy co-twin of an affected twin (not recorded which). Source material: blood. The gene calls are TRBV6-5 and TRBJ2-5. CDR3 in amino acids: CASSYSGRAETQYF.